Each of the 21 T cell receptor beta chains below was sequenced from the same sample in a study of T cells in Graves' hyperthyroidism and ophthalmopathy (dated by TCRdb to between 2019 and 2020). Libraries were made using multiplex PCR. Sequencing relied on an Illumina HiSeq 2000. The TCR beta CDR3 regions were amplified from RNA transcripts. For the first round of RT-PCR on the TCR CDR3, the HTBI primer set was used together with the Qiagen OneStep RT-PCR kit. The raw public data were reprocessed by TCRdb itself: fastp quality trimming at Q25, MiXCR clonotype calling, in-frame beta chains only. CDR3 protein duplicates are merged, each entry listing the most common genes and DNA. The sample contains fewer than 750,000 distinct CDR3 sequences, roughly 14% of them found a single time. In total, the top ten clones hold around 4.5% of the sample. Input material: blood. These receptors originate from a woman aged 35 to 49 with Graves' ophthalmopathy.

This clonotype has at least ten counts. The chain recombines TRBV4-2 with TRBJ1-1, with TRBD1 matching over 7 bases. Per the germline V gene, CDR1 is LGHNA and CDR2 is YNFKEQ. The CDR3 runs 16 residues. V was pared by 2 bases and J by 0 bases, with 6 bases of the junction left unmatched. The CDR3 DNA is TGTGCCAGCAGCCAACTCCGGGACAGCATGAACACTGAAGCTTTCTTT. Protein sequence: CASSQLRDSMNTEAFF.

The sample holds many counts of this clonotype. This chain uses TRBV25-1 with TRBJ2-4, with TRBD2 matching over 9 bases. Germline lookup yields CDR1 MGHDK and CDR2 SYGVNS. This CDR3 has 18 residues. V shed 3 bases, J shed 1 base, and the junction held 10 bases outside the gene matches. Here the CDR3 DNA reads TGTGCCAGCAGTGATGGGGGAAGCGGGAGGTGGGCCAAAAACATTCAGTACTTC. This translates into CASSDGGSGRWAKNIQYF.

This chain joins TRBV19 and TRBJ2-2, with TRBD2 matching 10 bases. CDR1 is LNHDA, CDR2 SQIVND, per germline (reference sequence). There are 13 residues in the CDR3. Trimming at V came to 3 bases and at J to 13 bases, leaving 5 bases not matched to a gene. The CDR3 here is CASSMSGRGWLFF. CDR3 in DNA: TGTGCCAGTAGTATGAGCGGGAGGGGTTGGCTGTTTTTT.

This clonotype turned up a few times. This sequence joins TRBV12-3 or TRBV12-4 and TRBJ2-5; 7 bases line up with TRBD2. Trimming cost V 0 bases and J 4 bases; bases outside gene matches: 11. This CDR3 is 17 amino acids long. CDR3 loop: CASSLAGGSKGLETQYF. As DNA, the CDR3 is TGTGCCAGCAGTTTAGCGGGGGGGAGTAAGGGGTTAGAGACCCAGTACTTC.

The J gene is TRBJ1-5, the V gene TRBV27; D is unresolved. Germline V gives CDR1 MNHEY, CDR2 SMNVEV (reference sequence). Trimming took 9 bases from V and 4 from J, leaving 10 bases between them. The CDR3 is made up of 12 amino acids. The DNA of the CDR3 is TGTGCCAGTGACCCTAAAAATCAGCCCCAGCATTTT. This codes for CASDPKNQPQHF.

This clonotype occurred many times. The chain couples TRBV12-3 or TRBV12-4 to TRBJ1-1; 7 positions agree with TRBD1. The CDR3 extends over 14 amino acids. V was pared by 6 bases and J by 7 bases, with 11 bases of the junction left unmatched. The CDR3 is CASRRTTGAGEAFF. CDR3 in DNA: TGTGCCAGCAGGCGTACCACAGGGGCGGGTGAAGCTTTCTTT.

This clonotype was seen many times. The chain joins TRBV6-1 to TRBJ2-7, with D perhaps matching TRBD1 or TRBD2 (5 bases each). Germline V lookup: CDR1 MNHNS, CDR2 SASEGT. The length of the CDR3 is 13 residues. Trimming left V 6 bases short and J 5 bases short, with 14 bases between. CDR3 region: CASSPTRGNEQYF. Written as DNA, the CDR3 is TGTGCCAGCAGCCCCACTCGGGGCAACGAGCAGTACTTC.

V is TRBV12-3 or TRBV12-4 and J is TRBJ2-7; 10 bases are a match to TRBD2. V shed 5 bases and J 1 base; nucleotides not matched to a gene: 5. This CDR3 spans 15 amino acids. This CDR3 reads CASSQLAGHSYEQYF. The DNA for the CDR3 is TGTGCCAGCAGTCAACTAGCGGGGCATTCCTACGAGCAGTACTTC.

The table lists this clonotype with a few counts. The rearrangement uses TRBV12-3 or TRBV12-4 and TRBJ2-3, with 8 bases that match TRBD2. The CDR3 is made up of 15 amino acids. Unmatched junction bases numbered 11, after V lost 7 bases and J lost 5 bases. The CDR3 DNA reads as TGTGCCAGCAAGATTAGCGGGAAGTTGCAAGATACGCAGTATTTT. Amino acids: CASKISGKLQDTQYF.

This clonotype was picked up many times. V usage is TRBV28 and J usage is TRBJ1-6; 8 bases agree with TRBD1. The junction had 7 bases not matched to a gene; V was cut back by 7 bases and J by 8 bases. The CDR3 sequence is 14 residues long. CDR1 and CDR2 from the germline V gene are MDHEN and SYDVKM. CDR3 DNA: TGTGCCAGCAAACCGGGACAGGACTATTCACCCCTCCACTTT. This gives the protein CASKPGQDYSPLHF.

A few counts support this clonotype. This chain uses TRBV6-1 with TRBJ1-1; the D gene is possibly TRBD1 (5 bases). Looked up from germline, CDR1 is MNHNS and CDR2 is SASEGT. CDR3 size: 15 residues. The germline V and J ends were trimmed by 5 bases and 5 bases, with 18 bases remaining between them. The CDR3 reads CASSPPPHRRTEAFF. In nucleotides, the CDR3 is TGTGCCAGCAGTCCTCCCCCCCACAGGCGGACTGAAGCTTTCTTT.

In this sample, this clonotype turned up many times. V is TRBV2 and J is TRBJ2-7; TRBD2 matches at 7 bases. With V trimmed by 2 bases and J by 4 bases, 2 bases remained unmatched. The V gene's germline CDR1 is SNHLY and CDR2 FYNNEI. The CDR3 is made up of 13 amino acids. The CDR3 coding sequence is TGTGCCAGCAGTGAATGGCGGGAGTACGAGCAGTACTTC. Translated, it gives CASSEWREYEQYF.

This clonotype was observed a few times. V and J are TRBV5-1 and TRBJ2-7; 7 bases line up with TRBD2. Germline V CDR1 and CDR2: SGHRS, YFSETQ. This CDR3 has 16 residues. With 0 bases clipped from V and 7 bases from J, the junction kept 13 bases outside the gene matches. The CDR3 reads CASSLGSREWKGEQYF. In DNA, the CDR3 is TGCGCCAGCAGCTTGGGGTCGCGGGAGTGGAAAGGTGAGCAGTACTTC.

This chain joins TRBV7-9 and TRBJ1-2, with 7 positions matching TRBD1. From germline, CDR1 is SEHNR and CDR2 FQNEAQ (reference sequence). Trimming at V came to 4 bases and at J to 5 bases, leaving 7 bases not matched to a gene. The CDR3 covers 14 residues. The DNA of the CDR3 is TGTGCCAGCAGCTCCGGACAGGCCTTATATGGCTACACCTTC. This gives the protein CASSSGQALYGYTF. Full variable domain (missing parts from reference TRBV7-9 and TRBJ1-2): DTGVSQNPRHKITKRGQNVTFRCDPISEHNRLYWYRQTLGQGPEFLTYFQNEAQLEKSRLLSDRFSAERPKGSFSTLEIQRTEQGDSAMYLCASSSGQALYGYTFGSGTRLTVV.

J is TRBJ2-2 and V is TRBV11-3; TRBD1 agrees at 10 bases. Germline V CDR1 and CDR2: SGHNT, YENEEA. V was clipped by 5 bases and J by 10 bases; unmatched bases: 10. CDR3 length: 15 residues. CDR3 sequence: CASSGTGDLGKELFF. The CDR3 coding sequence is TGTGCCAGCAGCGGGACAGGGGACCTGGGGAAGGAGCTGTTTTTT.

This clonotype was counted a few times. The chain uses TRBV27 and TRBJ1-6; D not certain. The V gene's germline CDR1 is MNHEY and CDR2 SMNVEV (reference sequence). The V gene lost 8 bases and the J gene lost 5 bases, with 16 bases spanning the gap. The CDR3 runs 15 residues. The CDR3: CASRLPGRDNSPLHF. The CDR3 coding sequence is TGTGCCAGCCGCCTCCCCGGGAGAGATAATTCACCCCTCCACTTT.

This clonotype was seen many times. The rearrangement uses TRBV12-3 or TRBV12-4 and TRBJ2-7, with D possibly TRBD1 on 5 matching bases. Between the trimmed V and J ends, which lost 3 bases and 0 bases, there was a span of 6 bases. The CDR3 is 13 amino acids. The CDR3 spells CASSFDSSYEQYF. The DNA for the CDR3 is TGTGCCAGCAGTTTCGACAGCTCCTACGAGCAGTACTTC.

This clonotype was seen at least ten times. CDR3 DNA: TGTGCCAGCAGTCAGGGGGAAGTCCAGCATTTT. This gives the protein CASSQGEVQHF. This sequence joins TRBV12-3 or TRBV12-4 and TRBJ1-5; 7 bases agree with TRBD1. The CDR3 totals 11 residues. Trimming cost V 5 bases and J 12 bases; bases outside gene matches: 4.

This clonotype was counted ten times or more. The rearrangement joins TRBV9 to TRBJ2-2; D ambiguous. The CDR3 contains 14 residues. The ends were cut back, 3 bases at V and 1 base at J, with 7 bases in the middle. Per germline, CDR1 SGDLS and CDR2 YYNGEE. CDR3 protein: CASSAILNTGELFF. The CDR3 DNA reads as TGTGCCAGCAGCGCGATATTGAACACCGGGGAGCTGTTTTTT.

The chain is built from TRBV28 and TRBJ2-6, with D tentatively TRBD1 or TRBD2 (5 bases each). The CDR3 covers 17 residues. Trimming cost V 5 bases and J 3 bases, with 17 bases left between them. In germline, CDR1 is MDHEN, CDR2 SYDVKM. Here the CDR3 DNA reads TGTGCCAGCAGTCCAATACGGGGCTCTAGTGGGGCCAACGTCCTGACTTTC. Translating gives CASSPIRGSSGANVLTF.

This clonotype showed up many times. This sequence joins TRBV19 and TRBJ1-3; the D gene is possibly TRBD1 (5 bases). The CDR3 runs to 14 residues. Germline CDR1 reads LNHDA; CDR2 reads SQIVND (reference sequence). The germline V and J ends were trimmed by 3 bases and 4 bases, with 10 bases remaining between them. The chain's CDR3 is CASSMGGGGNTIYF. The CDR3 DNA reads TGTGCCAGTAGTATGGGGGGTGGCGGAAACACCATATATTTT. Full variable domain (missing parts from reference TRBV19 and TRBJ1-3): DGGITQSPKYLFRKEGQNVTLSCEQNLNHDAMYWYRQDPGQGLRLIYYSQIVNDFQKGDIAEGYSVSREKKESFPLTVTSAQKNPTAFYLCASSMGGGGNTIYFGEGSWLTVV.